These 17 T cell receptor beta chains were sequenced from one sample in a study of blood T cell repertoires in COVID-19. Here immunoSEQ multiplex PCR was the method, and the copy in TCRdb shows in-frame clones only, minus some. This table holds roughly 350,000 clones, about 92% found once. Input material: PBMCs or T cells enriched from blood (not recorded which). These receptors originate from a woman aged 30 to 39 who had recovered from COVID-19.

The chain combines TRBV19 with TRBJ2-7, with 9 bases identical to TRBD1. The CDR3 is 14 residues long. Germline V CDR1 and CDR2: LNHDA, SQIVND (reference sequence). V dropped 3 bases and J dropped 4; count of bases not matched to a gene: 4. CDR3 sequence: CASSITGGGYEQYF. Written as DNA, the CDR3 is TGTGCCAGTAGTATCACAGGGGGCGGGTACGAGCAGTACTTC.

V is TRBV6-1 and J is TRBJ1-5; no definite D call. Germline V gene sequence: CDR1 MNHNS, CDR2 SASEGT. V dropped 0 bases and J dropped 3 bases, with 15 bases sitting between them. The CDR3 extends over 17 amino acids. The CDR3 nucleotides are TGTGCCAGCAGTGAAGCGCGGCAGTCCACACACAATCAGCCCCAGCATTTT. Its protein is CASSEARQSTHNQPQHF.

The chain links TRBV28 to TRBJ1-2; 8 bases line up with TRBD1. Germline CDR1 reads MDHEN; CDR2 reads SYDVKM. The CDR3 has 15 residues. Germline trimming cut 5 bases from V and 10 bases from J; bases unmatched to any gene: 15. CDR3 in DNA: TGTGCCAGCAGTCCCCATCAGGGGGCAGGAGTCGACTACACCTTC. Protein sequence: CASSPHQGAGVDYTF.

The chain joins TRBV7-9 to TRBJ1-1; D unresolved. This CDR3 has 14 residues. The V and J ends lost 1 base and 7 bases respectively, with 13 bases between them. The germline V gene has CDR1 SEHNR and CDR2 FQNEAQ (reference sequence). In DNA form, the CDR3 reads TGTGCCAGCAGCTTAGAACGGGGAATAGGTGAAGCTTTCTTT. Protein: CASSLERGIGEAFF.

About this clone: The sample carries other DNA sequences with the same CDR3. The V gene is TRBV5-1, the J gene TRBJ1-2; 7 bases map to TRBD1. The CDR3 sequence is 14 residues long. The junction had 4 bases not matched to a gene; V was cut back by 0 bases and J by 5 bases. Germline V CDR1 and CDR2: SGHRS, YFSETQ. Here the CDR3 DNA reads TGCGCCAGCAGCTTGGCGGGGACAGCTTATGGCTACACCTTC. It codes for CASSLAGTAYGYTF.

The chain is built from TRBV2 and TRBJ1-2, with D unclear. Per germline, CDR1 SNHLY and CDR2 FYNNEI. The CDR3 extends over 15 amino acids. V was pared by 8 bases and J by 4 bases, with 20 bases between. This CDR3 reads CASSIMAANPYGYTF. CDR3 DNA sequence: TGTGCCAGCTCGATTATGGCGGCGAACCCCTATGGCTACACCTTC.

The chain has TRBV5-1 and TRBJ1-1; 8 positions agree with TRBD1. The trim removed 0 bases at V and 5 bases at J, leaving 9 bases unmatched. CDR3 length: 16 amino acids. CDR1 and CDR2 from the germline V gene are SGHRS and YFSETQ. The CDR3 is CASSLVAGRGRTEAFF. The CDR3 bases are TGCGCCAGCAGCTTGGTCGCTGGCAGGGGGCGGACTGAAGCTTTCTTT.

The rearrangement joins TRBV27 to TRBJ2-7, with a weak D call TRBD1 (6 bases). This CDR3 is 14 amino acids long. Per germline, CDR1 MNHEY and CDR2 SMNVEV (reference sequence). Trimming took 3 bases from V and 7 from J, leaving 16 bases between them. In nucleotides, the CDR3 is TGTGCCAGCAGTTTCTGGACAGACCGTCGGGAGCAGTACTTC. Amino acid sequence: CASSFWTDRREQYF.

V is TRBV28 and J is TRBJ1-2; maybe TRBD1 (5 bases). Germline CDR1 MDHEN, CDR2 SYDVKM. The CDR3 is 14 amino acids. Deletions cut 5 bases from V and 4 bases from J, with 14 bases between. Written as DNA, the CDR3 is TGTGCCAGCAGTATAGACGGGAGGGGCTATGGCTACACCTTC. Protein: CASSIDGRGYGYTF.

This chain uses TRBV14 with TRBJ2-1; the match to TRBD2 covers 10 bases. Germline values: CDR1 SGHDN, CDR2 FVKESK. The CDR3 is 17 residues long. V lost 0 bases to trimming and J lost 6 bases; unmatched junction nucleotides: 8. The CDR3 sequence is CASSQEWLAGVGNEQFF. CDR3 sequence (DNA): TGTGCCAGCAGCCAAGAATGGCTAGCGGGGGTTGGCAATGAGCAGTTCTTC.

The CDR3 loop reads CAWSAKHEQFF. The CDR3 DNA reads as TGTGCCTGGAGTGCCAAGCATGAGCAGTTCTTC. The chain couples TRBV30 to TRBJ2-1; D not resolved. Trimming shortened V by 1 base and J by 8 bases, and 6 bases separated the two germline ends. The CDR3 is made up of 11 amino acids. Germline V lookup: CDR1 GTSNPN, CDR2 SVGIG (reference sequence).

The V and J genes are TRBV5-1 and TRBJ2-7, with 8 positions matching TRBD1. Germline CDR1 and CDR2: SGHRS and YFSETQ. The CDR3 consists of 14 residues. The V and J ends lost 1 base and 6 bases, in that order; junction bases with no gene match: 6. CDR3 coding DNA: TGCGCCAGCAGCTTGAAGGCAGGGGGCGGCGAGCAGTACTTC. It codes for CASSLKAGGGEQYF.

The chain links TRBV4-3 to TRBJ1-5; 7 bases agree with TRBD1. Germline V gives CDR1 LGHNA, CDR2 YSLEER. J was trimmed by 13 bases and V by 0 bases; bases with no gene match: 6. The CDR3 runs 13 residues. The chain's CDR3 is CASSQDLTGQQHF. CDR3 bases: TGCGCCAGCAGCCAAGATTTGACAGGGCAGCAGCATTTT.

This chain connects TRBV7-8 to TRBJ2-5; TRBD2 matches at 8 bases. The V gene end was trimmed by 0 bases and the J gene end by 7 bases; junction bases not matched to a gene: 10. CDR3 length: 16 amino acids. CDR1 is SGHVS, CDR2 FQNEAQ, per germline. The CDR3 nucleotides are TGTGCCAGCAGCTTAGCGAGTAATTTGGCGGGGGGGACCCAGTACTTC. Its translation: CASSLASNLAGGTQYF.

The V gene is TRBV28, the J gene TRBJ2-7, with 10 positions matching TRBD1. J was trimmed by 5 bases and V by 3 bases; bases with no gene match: 7. The CDR3 totals 15 residues. The V gene's germline CDR1 is MDHEN and CDR2 SYDVKM. CDR3 sequence (DNA): TGTGCCAGCAGTTTTTTGGGACAGGGGAACCACGAGCAGTACTTC. Protein sequence: CASSFLGQGNHEQYF.

The chain employs TRBV2 and TRBJ1-3, with TRBD1 matching 7 bases. The CDR3 consists of 15 residues. The junction had 7 bases not matched to a gene; V was cut back by 6 bases and J by 2 bases. Germline V lookup: CDR1 SNHLY, CDR2 FYNNEI. The CDR3 sequence is CASSMTGRPGNTIYF. The DNA of the CDR3 is TGTGCCAGCAGCATGACAGGGAGGCCTGGAAACACCATATATTTT.

This chain joins TRBV28 and TRBJ2-5; 7 bases map to TRBD2. Unmatched junction bases numbered 7, after V lost 6 bases and J lost 0 bases. The length of the CDR3 is 15 residues. The germline V gene encodes CDR1 MDHEN and CDR2 SYDVKM. The CDR3 DNA is TGTGCCAGCAGACACAGCGGGGCGTACCAAGAGACCCAGTACTTC. Its translation is CASRHSGAYQETQYF.